This T cell receptor beta chain was sequenced in a study of regulatory T cells in long-lasting Graves disease. Turning to the study itself: Patients met the persistent Graves' disease definition after over 5 years of antithyroid drugs with positive TSH receptor antibodies. Study-wide results and limits: Lower TCR diversity characterized persistent Graves' patients relative to newly diagnosed patients.

This clonotype was recorded at least ten times. Its antigen is not known. Time point meaning: persistent/refractory GD, antithyroid drugs over 5 years with positive TRAb. Extracted RNA from PBMCs served as the source of the TCR library. The CDR3 extends over 14 amino acids. The V end lost 1 base, the J end lost 6 bases, and 10 bases lay between the germline ends. Germline assignment: CDR1 MDHEN and CDR2 SYDVKM. Through Arm-PCR of CDR3 regions and iRepertoire HTBI primers, TCR beta libraries were built. TCRdb reanalysed the multiplex PCR reads using MiXCR and keeps one entry per CDR3 protein. The sample holds 400,000 to 500,000 distinct CDR3 sequences, more than 20% seen once.

The clonotype comes from a female donor with Graves disease. The chain couples TRBV28 to TRBJ1-5; a weak D match, TRBD1 (6 bases). Sequences were derived from peripheral blood mononuclear cells (PBMCs), sampled when the disease was refractory, from a patient treated with antithyroid drugs. The CDR3: CASSLLDRSQPQHF. CDR3 nucleotides: TGTGCCAGCAGTTTATTAGACAGGAGTCAGCCCCAGCATTTT. Using reference TRBV28 and TRBJ1-5 for the parts outside the CDR3, the full variable domain is DVKVTQSSRYLVKRTGEKVFLECVQDMDHENMFWYRQDPGLGLRLIYFSYDVKMKEKGDIPEGYSVSREKKERFSLILESASTNQTSMYLCASSLLDRSQPQHFGDGTRLSIL.